This T cell receptor (beta chain) was captured in a study of cytomegalovirus exposure and HLA in healthy donors. Findings of the study overall: Presence/absence analyses supposed approximately even sequencing depth among donors. Among the most significant clusters, several appeared linked to common viral pathogens in a later analysis. Specific recognition of CMV antigens was confirmed in vitro for a few chains (all CMV-associated). It was 160 or so TCR beta chains that were listed as cytomegalovirus-associated.

The primer mix had 60 Vbeta and 13 Jbeta primers. Sequenced by immunoSEQ multiplex PCR; TCRdb stores in-frame clones only, minus some. The sample lists about 120,000 clones; 74% were seen once. Concerning this clone itself: Its antigen is currently unknown.

The TCR sequence derives from a human donor in good health. What was sequenced was PBMCs.

The CDR3 is CASSPRRGQGDEKLFF. In nucleotides, the CDR3 is TGTGCCAGCTCACCCAGAAGGGGACAGGGAGATGAAAAACTGTTTTTT. The chain links TRBV18 to TRBJ1-4, with TRBD1 matching over 9 bases. V shed 3 bases and J 6 bases; nucleotides not matched to a gene: 8. The CDR3 is made up of 16 amino acids. Germline V gene sequence: CDR1 KGHSH, CDR2 LQKENI.